The entry below gives a single TCR beta chain sequence along with its context. This sample is drawn from a study of control samples from healthy donors and cancer patients. TCRdb's copy holds only in-frame clones and misses some; the assay was immunoSEQ multiplex PCR. The repertoire has fewer than 30,000 clones, more than 75% of them found once; the top ten carry under 2%. The clonotype originates from a woman aged 40 to 50 with lung cancer. The material sequenced was PBMCs.

The CDR3 sequence is CASSLAQGFSGNTIYF. The CDR3 DNA is TGTGCCAGCAGCTTAGCCCAGGGTTTCTCTGGAAACACCATATATTTT. The chain combines TRBV11-2 with TRBJ1-3; D may be TRBD1 (5 bases). V shed 1 base and J shed 0 bases, with 10 bases lying between them. Germline CDR1 SGHAT, CDR2 FQNNGV. The CDR3 consists of 16 residues.